A selection of T cell receptor beta chains follows, all from one sample in a study of CXCR3-negative and CXCR3-positive naive CD8 T cells. TCRdb re-called the 5' RACE reads, yielding one record per CDR3 amino acid sequence without DNA. This sample's table reports about 5,500 distinct CDR3 sequences. The specimen was naive CXCR3- CD8+ T cells from blood. The receptors shown here come from a human donor in good health. Some clones in this sample may be carry-over from other donors' samples. Each CDR3 is given with its conserved first and last residue. Clone sizes are given selectively: once, few, many, or a class where the clone is expanded.

abundance,v_gene,len,j_gene,CDR3aa
medium-sized,TRBV29-1,13,TRBJ2-3,CSSLYRGTDTQYF
NA,TRBV7-2,17,TRBJ2-1,CASSLTFSTTSLNEQFF
NA,TRBV29-1,16,TRBJ1-2,CSVEDPQRGAKYGYTF
NA,TRBV6-1,14,TRBJ1-5,CASSMDISNQPQHF
NA,TRBV5-1,16,TRBJ2-2,CASSPLSGRGSGELFF
medium-sized,TRBV12-3/TRBV12-4,14,TRBJ1-1,CASHKGQENTEAFF
NA,TRBV6-2/TRBV6-3,19,TRBJ2-1,CASTRPVPRLAGNYNEQFF
NA,TRBV29-1,13,TRBJ2-7,CSVARTGGYEQYF
medium-sized,TRBV5-5,15,TRBJ2-5,CASTPGQGGEETQYF
medium-sized,TRBV29-1,14,TRBJ2-1,CSASPPGPYNEQFF
medium-sized,TRBV5-1,14,TRBJ2-3,CASSLVSDPDTQYF
NA,TRBV7-9,13,TRBJ1-1,CASSFAGPPEAFF
NA,TRBV7-6,16,TRBJ2-1,CASSLSGPGQDNEQFF
medium-sized,TRBV13,13,TRBJ2-7,CASSPQDSYEQYF
NA,TRBV6-5,15,TRBJ2-7,CASRVFSESSYEQYF
medium-sized,TRBV5-1,16,TRBJ2-7,CASSSTGTSGTYEQYF
NA,TRBV20-1,14,TRBJ2-2,CSAEDFANTGELFF
medium-sized,TRBV11-2,14,TRBJ1-2,CASSSLSVSIGYTF
NA,TRBV12-3/TRBV12-4,14,TRBJ1-1,CASSHPGMNTEAFF
medium-sized,TRBV7-8,18,TRBJ2-2,CASSLALLATANTGELFF
NA,TRBV12-3/TRBV12-4,14,TRBJ1-2,CASSFLGAGYGYTF
medium-sized,TRBV29-1,16,TRBJ2-2,CSVEARDRGYTGELFF
NA,TRBV11-1,15,TRBJ2-7,CASSLQTSSFYEQYF
medium-sized,TRBV29-1,12,TRBJ2-7,CSAYLQGYEQYF
medium-sized,TRBV29-1,14,TRBJ2-3,CSARAGAHTDTQYF
NA,TRBV12-3/TRBV12-4,13,TRBJ1-2,CASSATGDYGYTF
NA,TRBV11-2,16,TRBJ2-6,CASSLARAPGANVLTF
NA,TRBV6-2/TRBV6-3,16,TRBJ2-1,CASSYRFDRVSDEQFF
NA,TRBV7-2,14,TRBJ2-2,CASSTGEGTGELFF
NA,TRBV19,15,TRBJ1-5,CASSIDRTSNQPQHF
medium-sized,TRBV12-5,14,TRBJ1-1,CASGTDPMNTEAFF